This TCR beta chain was found in a study of control samples from healthy donors and cancer patients (dated by TCRdb to between 2020 and 2021). The germline V gene supplies CDR1 MGHRA and CDR2 YSYEKL. Inclusive of the bounding cysteine and phenylalanine, the CDR3 is 16 residues long. Only the CDR3 part of the read is kept: 48 bases, read in frame from the first base. V has 4 bases trimmed and J has 4 bases trimmed; junction bases matching no gene number 4. The method was the immunoSEQ multiplex PCR assay. As stored in TCRdb, this immuneACCESS dataset retains in-frame rearrangements with V and J assigned. A fraction of the clones does not appear; measured against another copy, unresolved V genes explain less than half of the discrepancy, and the remainder lacks a known reason. Counted in this sample were tens of thousands of clones; 91% of them appeared once. Together, the top ten hold around 14% of the sample.

With respect to this clone: Its specific antigen is unknown. No quality values exist for individual bases; no much larger clone is one base distant.

This clonotype was sampled from a man aged 25 to 45 in good health. The rearrangement joined TRBV4-1 to TRBJ2-5; 15 bases in the junction line up with TRBD2. Specimen: blood. The nucleotide sequence is given as TGCGCCAGCAGCCGGACTAGCGGGGGGGCGCGAGAGACCCAGTACTTC. It specifies CASSRTSGGARETQYF.